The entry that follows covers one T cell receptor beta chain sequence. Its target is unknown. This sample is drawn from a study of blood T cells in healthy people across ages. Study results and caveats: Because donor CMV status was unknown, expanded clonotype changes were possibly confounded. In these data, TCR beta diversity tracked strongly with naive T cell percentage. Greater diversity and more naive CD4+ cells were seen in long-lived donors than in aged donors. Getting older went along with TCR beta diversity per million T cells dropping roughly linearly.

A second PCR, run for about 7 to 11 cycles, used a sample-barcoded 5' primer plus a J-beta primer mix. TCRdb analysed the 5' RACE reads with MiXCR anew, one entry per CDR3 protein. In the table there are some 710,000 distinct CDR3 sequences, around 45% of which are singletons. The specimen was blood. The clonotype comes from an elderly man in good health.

The CDR3 spells CAISVKENEQYF. DNA of the CDR3: TGTGCCATCAGCGTGAAGGAGAACGAGCAGTACTTC. The J gene is TRBJ2-7, the V gene TRBV10-3, with D unresolved. V lost 6 bases and J 5 bases, leaving 11 bases between the germline ends. From germline, CDR1 is ENHRY and CDR2 SYGVKD. This CDR3 has 12 residues.